Listed below are T cell receptor beta chains from one sample, sequenced in a study of blood T cell repertoires in COVID-19. Profiled with immunoSEQ multiplex PCR; TCRdb holds only in-frame clones, not every one. The sample lists about 240,000 clones, about 86% occurring once. Sequencing was carried out using peripheral blood. These receptors were collected from a woman of 80 years or more with acute or convalescent COVID-19. The CDR3 runs from the conserved cysteine through the conserved F or W. A D gene is named only where the DNA matches it firmly. Rows may omit the clone size; those that give it use once, few, many or a size class.

>-|TRBJ2-5|-|TRBV19
TGTGCCAGTAGTATAGGGGTTGGGCTGCAAGAGACCCAGTACTTC
CASSIGVGLQETQYF
>-|TRBJ1-2|-|TRBV28
TGTGCCAGCAGCTGGGGGCTGGGCTACACCTTC
CASSWGLGYTF
>-|TRBJ1-6|-|TRBV2
TGTGCCAGCAGCGCGAAACAGGATTCACCCCTCCACTTT
CASSAKQDSPLHF
>TRBD1|TRBJ1-2|once|TRBV5-1
TGCGCCAGCAGCTCCGACAGGGGTAGCTATGGCTACACCTTC
CASSSDRGSYGYTF
>-|TRBJ1-2|-|TRBV9
TGTGCCAGCAGCGTCGGGAGACAGACAACTAATGGCTACACCTTC
CASSVGRQTTNGYTF
>TRBD2|TRBJ2-3|-|TRBV2
TGTGCCAGCAGTCTTCCGAAGGGGAGCGGGGGGCCGCGCACAGATACGCAGTATTTT
CASSLPKGSGGPRTDTQYF
>-|TRBJ2-3|once|TRBV28
TGTGCCAGCAGTCCGACTCCCCGCCTCACGCAGTATTTT
CASSPTPRLTQYF
>-|TRBJ1-4|-|TRBV28
TGTGCCAGCACCCCCCTTCGGGGTAATGAAAAACTGTTTTTT
CASTPLRGNEKLFF
>TRBD2|TRBJ2-2|-|TRBV3-1/TRBV3-2
TGTGCCAGCAGCCAAGATCTATCCCTAGCGGGGTCCACCGGGGAGCTGTTTTTT
CASSQDLSLAGSTGELFF
>-|TRBJ2-5|-|TRBV5-6
TGTGCCAGCAGCTTGTGGGGAAGCGGAGAGACCCAGTACTTC
CASSLWGSGETQYF
>TRBD1|TRBJ2-1|-|TRBV6-2/TRBV6-3
TGTGCCAGCAGTTCCCTGAGAGGACAGGGCGTCGGTGAGCAGTTCTTC
CASSSLRGQGVGEQFF
>TRBD2|TRBJ2-3|-|TRBV7-9
TGTGCCAGCAGCTTAGCGCTGGCGGGGGAAACAGATACGCAGTATTTT
CASSLALAGETDTQYF
>TRBD1|TRBJ1-2|few|TRBV5-4
TGTGCCAGCAGCAATGGACAGGGAGGCATCGATGGCTACACCTTC
CASSNGQGGIDGYTF
>-|TRBJ2-5|few|TRBV2
TGTGCCAGCAGCCGAGGATCCTCCGGATTCCTTCAAGAGACCCAGTACTTC
CASSRGSSGFLQETQYF
>TRBD2|TRBJ2-1|few|TRBV7-7
TGTGCTAGCAGCTTAAGGAGCGGGGCAACCTACAATGAGCAGTTCTTC
CASSLRSGATYNEQFF
>TRBD2|TRBJ2-5|-|TRBV3-1/TRBV3-2
TGTGCCAGCAGCCAAACCGGACTAGCGGAAGAGACCCAGTACTTC
CASSQTGLAEETQYF
>TRBD1|TRBJ1-5|-|TRBV18
TGTGCCAGCTCCAACGGACAGGGAAGTTATAGCAATCAGCCCCAGCATTTT
CASSNGQGSYSNQPQHF
>TRBD1|TRBJ2-3|-|TRBV19
TGTGCCAGTACCCAGACAGGGACAACAGATACGCAGTATTTT
CASTQTGTTDTQYF
>-|TRBJ1-3|few|TRBV5-5
TGTGCCAGCAGCTTCTTCCCACCGGGTAGTAGCTCTGGAAACACCATATATTTT
CASSFFPPGSSSGNTIYF
>-|TRBJ1-6|-|TRBV7-9
TGTGCCAGCAGCAAGGTCGGGTTTACTAATTCACCCCTCCACTTT
CASSKVGFTNSPLHF
>TRBD1|TRBJ1-6|-|TRBV2
TGTGCCAGCAGCGCTACCGGACAGGGAAATTCACCCCTCCACTTT
CASSATGQGNSPLHF
>-|TRBJ1-2|-|TRBV28
TGTGCCAGCAGTTCCCTCGGCGAGGGAAACTATGGCTACACCTTC
CASSSLGEGNYGYTF
>-|TRBJ1-4|-|TRBV12-2
TGTGCAAGTCGCTTGCGGAGGGTAGTGTTTTTT
CASRLRRVVFF
>-|TRBJ1-6|-|TRBV6-5
TGTGCCAGTCACGCGGGGGTTGGGTCACCCCTCCACTTT
CASHAGVGSPLHF
>TRBD1|TRBJ1-6|-|TRBV6-5
TGTGCCAGCAGTTTTGGGACAGGGGTGGGTCCCCTCCACTTT
CASSFGTGVGPLHF
>TRBD2|TRBJ2-1|-|TRBV3-1/TRBV3-2
TGTGCCAGCAGCCACCGGACTAGATTAACGAGCAATGAGCAGTTCTTC
CASSHRTRLTSNEQFF
>-|TRBJ2-4|-|TRBV10-3
TGTGCCATCAGTGAGGAGGGAGCGGGCGGGGCCAAAAACATTCAGTACTTC
CAISEEGAGGAKNIQYF
>-|TRBJ2-2|-|TRBV5-1
TGCGCCAGCAGCTTTTCCGGGTTGAACACCGGGGAGCTGTTTTTT
CASSFSGLNTGELFF
>TRBD1|TRBJ2-1|-|TRBV28
TGTGCCAGCAGGCGACAGGGTGATAATGAGCAGTTCTTC
CASRRQGDNEQFF
>TRBD1|TRBJ1-3|-|TRBV7-8
TGTGCCAGCAGCCCCACCGACAGGGCTGGTGGAAACACCATATATTTT
CASSPTDRAGGNTIYF